These 32 T cell receptor beta chains came from one sample sequenced in a study of T cell changes during pregnancy in multiple sclerosis (dated by TCRdb to the late 2010s). The library was obtained by the immunoSEQ multiplex PCR assay. The table was pulled from immuneACCESS by TCRdb, which kept in-frame rearrangements only. Such tables lose some clones; where checked, under half of the loss comes from unresolved V genes, and the rest has no known cause. This sample holds roughly 93,000 clones; 92% were observed only once. The ten largest account for about 2% of the sample. This specimen consisted of peripheral blood, obtained after pregnancy. These TCRs come from a female donor with multiple sclerosis, enrolled in a pregnancy study.

The chain uses TRBV23-1 and TRBJ2-7; D may be TRBD1 (6 bases). TRBV23-1 carries the ORF label, with uncertain function. This CDR3 has 17 amino acids. The V gene lost 0 bases and the J gene lost 5 bases, with 20 bases spanning the gap. This chain's CDR3 is CASSQSSLQGESHEQYF. The CDR3 DNA is TGCGCCAGCAGTCAATCGAGTTTACAGGGAGAGTCCCACGAGCAGTACTTC.

The rearrangement links TRBV30 to TRBJ2-7; D perhaps matches TRBD2 (6 bases). Trimming left V 2 bases short and J 2 bases short, with 13 bases between. The CDR3 is 14 amino acids. The germline gives CDR1 GTSNPN, CDR2 SVGIG (reference sequence). The DNA for the CDR3 is TGTGCCTGGAGTTTTTCGGGACTGACCTACGAGCAGTACTTC. Amino acids: CAWSFSGLTYEQYF.

V is TRBV5-1 and J is TRBJ2-5; the D gene is possibly TRBD2 (6 bases). The ends were cut back, 7 bases at V and 1 base at J, with 14 bases in the middle. Germline values: CDR1 SGHRS, CDR2 YFSETQ. This CDR3 is 14 amino acids long. CDR3 nucleotide sequence: TGCGCCAGCGGGGGGACGGCATTCCAAGAGACCCAGTACTTC. Its protein is CASGGTAFQETQYF.

The rearrangement uses TRBV7-2 and TRBJ2-7; weak D call: TRBD2 (6 bases). This CDR3 has 13 residues. Germline CDR1 SGHTA, CDR2 FQGNSA. V was shortened by 4 bases and J by 6 bases, with 13 bases between the two germline ends. The CDR3 sequence: CASSSPMRGEQYF. CDR3 coding DNA: TGTGCCAGCAGCTCCCCTATGCGGGGCGAGCAGTACTTC.

The rearrangement links TRBV30 to TRBJ2-7; D call uncertain. CDR3 size: 11 residues. The germline gives CDR1 GTSNPN, CDR2 SVGIG (reference sequence). Trimming removed 2 bases at V and 6 bases at J, with 8 bases between. The CDR3 is CAWSRQAEQYF. The CDR3 DNA reads as TGTGCCTGGAGTCGGCAGGCCGAGCAGTACTTC.

The V and J genes are TRBV4-2 and TRBJ1-2; the match to TRBD1 covers 10 bases. The J segment lost 5 bases and the V segment lost 5 bases, leaving 14 bases of the junction unmatched. The CDR3 runs to 17 residues. Germline CDR1 is LGHNA and CDR2 is YNFKEQ. CDR3 DNA sequence: TGTGCCAGCAGCAGCCCCTCCGGGACAGGGGCAGGGTATGGCTACACCTTC. Protein product: CASSSPSGTGAGYGYTF.

V is TRBV6-6 and J is TRBJ2-5, with a weak D call TRBD1 (5 bases). Germline V gives CDR1 MNHNY, CDR2 SVGAGI (reference sequence). The germline V and J ends were trimmed by 2 bases and 2 bases, with 6 bases remaining between them. This CDR3 spans 13 amino acids. DNA of the CDR3: TGTGCCAGCAGTTACAGGGGACAAGAGACCCAGTACTTC. It encodes CASSYRGQETQYF.

The chain employs TRBV7-6 and TRBJ1-4; D unresolved. V lost 5 bases to trimming and J lost 4 bases, with 11 bases between them. Germline V CDR1 and CDR2: SGHVS, FNYEAQ. The CDR3 is 14 amino acids. In DNA, the CDR3 is TGTGCCAGCAGCCGGGAGTCCCGTAATGAAAAACTGTTTTTT. The encoded protein is CASSRESRNEKLFF.

The chain combines TRBV19 with TRBJ1-6, with D unresolved. The CDR3 sequence is 12 residues long. Germline V gene data show CDR1 as LNHDA and CDR2 as SQIVND (reference sequence). V lost 6 bases and J 8 bases, leaving 8 bases between the germline ends. In DNA form, the CDR3 reads TGTGCCAGTAGCCCCGCGGATTCACCCCTCCACTTT. Amino acid sequence: CASSPADSPLHF.

The genes are TRBV6-1 and TRBJ2-3; TRBD1 might be the D (6 bases). Trimming left V 2 bases short and J 4 bases short, with 16 bases between. The CDR3 covers 16 residues. CDR1 and CDR2 from the germline V gene are MNHNS and SASEGT. The CDR3 bases are TGTGCCAGCAGTGAACTTGGGGGCGAGGGGGCAGATACGCAGTATTTT. It is translated as CASSELGGEGADTQYF.

In its sample, this clone was seen once. The chain is built from TRBV6-5 and TRBJ1-2, with D possibly being TRBD1 (5 bases). This CDR3 contains 12 residues. Germline CDR1 is MNHEY and CDR2 is SVGAGI. With 6 bases removed from V and 8 bases from J, the gap between germline ends came to 13 bases. The CDR3 nucleotides read TGTGCCAGCAGCCCGGGACTCCGGGGCTACACCTTC. Amino acid sequence: CASSPGLRGYTF.

CDR3 protein: CASSLGGARRNQPQHF. CDR3 in DNA: TGTGCCAGCAGCTTAGGAGGTGCCCGGCGCAATCAGCCCCAGCATTTT. The chain uses TRBV7-9 and TRBJ1-5, with D unresolved. Germline V gives CDR1 SEHNR, CDR2 FQNEAQ (reference sequence). Between the trimmed V and J ends, which lost 1 base and 2 bases, there was a span of 12 bases. The CDR3 has 16 residues.

The V gene is TRBV5-6, the J gene TRBJ1-1; the D is unclear. The CDR3 runs to 11 residues. Trimming removed 0 bases at V and 8 bases at J, with 5 bases between. The germline CDR1 and CDR2 sequences are SGHDT and YYEEEE. This chain's CDR3 is CASSLAGEAFF. DNA for the CDR3: TGTGCCAGCAGCTTGGCCGGGGAAGCTTTCTTT.

CDR3 loop: CASMTQGQSTEAFF. Written as DNA, the CDR3 is TGTGCCAGTATGACCCAGGGGCAGTCCACTGAAGCTTTCTTT. V and J are TRBV19 and TRBJ1-1; a weak D match, TRBD1 (6 bases). Germline loops: CDR1 LNHDA, CDR2 SQIVND (reference sequence). The CDR3 contains 14 residues. Trimming took off 7 bases at V and 4 bases at J, with 16 bases between the two ends.

This chain uses TRBV9 with TRBJ2-7, with D hard to call. V lost 0 bases to trimming and J lost 7 bases, with 11 bases between them. The germline V gene encodes CDR1 SGDLS and CDR2 YYNGEE. The CDR3 extends over 13 amino acids. The CDR3 DNA sequence: TGTGCCAGCAGCGTAGCTCTGCTTCAGGAGCAGTACTTC. Translation gives CASSVALLQEQYF.

CDR3 in amino acids: CASSVGQGPYNEQFF. The DNA for the CDR3 is TGTGCCAGCAGCGTCGGACAGGGCCCCTACAATGAGCAGTTCTTC. V is TRBV11-3 and J is TRBJ2-1, with TRBD1 identical over 8 bases. The CDR3 sequence is 15 residues long. Germline CDR1 SGHNT, CDR2 YENEEA. V was pared by 5 bases and J by 2 bases, with 5 bases of the junction left unmatched.

The chain recombines TRBV5-1 with TRBJ2-1, with D perhaps matching TRBD2 (6 bases). CDR3 length: 16 residues. CDR1 SGHRS and CDR2 YFSETQ come from the germline V gene. V lost 7 bases and J 5 bases, leaving 22 bases between the germline ends. CDR3 loop: CASRQLSGTRDNEQFF. The CDR3 coding sequence is TGCGCCAGCCGCCAACTTTCCGGGACTCGCGACAATGAGCAGTTCTTC.

The chain is built from TRBV9 and TRBJ2-2, with 7 bases aligning to TRBD1. J lost 4 bases, V lost 4 bases, and 10 bases had no gene match. This CDR3 comprises 16 residues. Germline loops: CDR1 SGDLS, CDR2 YYNGEE. The CDR3 sequence is CASSPRDSRFTGELFF. The DNA for the CDR3 is TGTGCCAGCAGCCCCCGGGACAGCAGATTCACCGGGGAGCTGTTTTTT. Full variable domain (remainder filled in from reference TRBV9 and TRBJ2-2): DSGVTQTPKHLITATGQRVTLRCSPRSGDLSVYWYQQSLDQGLQFLIQYYNGEERAKGNILERFSAQQFPDLHSELNLSSLELGDSALYFCASSPRDSRFTGELFFGEGSRLTVL.

Only a few counts were recorded for this clone. An end of the junction differs from the germline gene, which may be a read error. The rearrangement uses TRBV30 and TRBJ1-2, with TRBD1 matching over 7 bases. This CDR3 spans 13 amino acids. Germline CDR1 reads GTSNPN; CDR2 reads SVGIG (reference sequence). Here the CDR3 reads CAWSVETGSADFF. As DNA, the CDR3 is TGTGCCTGGAGTGTCGAGACAGGGTCGGCGGACTTCTTC.

The genes are TRBV6-4 and TRBJ2-7; D perhaps matches TRBD1 (5 bases). Per the germline V gene, CDR1 is MRHNA and CDR2 is SNTAGT. The V end lost 4 bases, the J end lost 3 bases, and 16 bases lay between the germline ends. CDR3 size: 15 residues. Here the CDR3 reads CASSARAGQFYEQYF. CDR3 in DNA: TGTGCCAGCAGTGCCAGGGCAGGGCAATTCTACGAGCAGTACTTC.

This chain links TRBV7-9 with TRBJ2-2; 7 bases agree with TRBD2. V shed 3 bases and J 4 bases; nucleotides not matched to a gene: 8. This CDR3 has 16 residues. Germline V gene sequence: CDR1 SEHNR, CDR2 FQNEAQ (reference sequence). The CDR3 here is CASSFEGGPRTGELFF. CDR3 DNA sequence: TGTGCCAGCAGCTTCGAGGGAGGGCCCCGCACCGGGGAGCTGTTTTTT.

This sequence joins TRBV7-9 and TRBJ1-2, with D hard to call. The CDR3 totals 14 residues. From germline, CDR1 is SEHNR and CDR2 FQNEAQ (reference sequence). V was cut by 2 bases and J by 1 base, with 8 bases left in between. DNA of the CDR3: TGTGCCAGCAGCTTAATCGCAGATAACTATGGCTACACCTTC. It is translated as CASSLIADNYGYTF.

The chain joins TRBV9 to TRBJ2-5; 7 bases map to TRBD1. The CDR3 is made up of 15 amino acids. Germline V gene data show CDR1 as SGDLS and CDR2 as YYNGEE. V lost 4 bases and J lost 5; bases outside the gene matches: 11. The CDR3 sequence: CASSPTGDGWETQYF. CDR3 coding DNA: TGTGCCAGCAGCCCTACAGGGGATGGTTGGGAGACCCAGTACTTC.

A remark on this clone: The same CDR3 can be traced to other DNA sequences in this sample. This rearrangement joins TRBV6-5 to TRBJ2-3; tentatively, D is TRBD2 (5 bases). This CDR3 spans 15 amino acids. The V gene's germline CDR1 is MNHEY and CDR2 SVGAGI. Trimming shortened V by 0 bases and J by 4 bases, and 11 bases separated the two germline ends. The CDR3 nucleotides read TGTGCCAGCAGTTACTCGACGGGGATTCCAGATACGCAGTATTTT. Encoded protein: CASSYSTGIPDTQYF.

The chain is built from TRBV25-1 and TRBJ2-7; perhaps TRBD1 as D (6 bases). CDR3 length: 14 residues. The V and J ends lost 2 bases and 2 bases respectively, with 10 bases between them. Germline V gene lookup returns CDR1 MGHDK and CDR2 SYGVNS. The CDR3 region has the DNA TGTGCCAGCAGTGAACCGGGACAAGCCTACGAGCAGTACTTC. It translates to CASSEPGQAYEQYF.

The chain couples TRBV18 to TRBJ1-2; 9 nucleotides match TRBD1. V lost 3 bases to trimming and J lost 6 bases; unmatched junction nucleotides: 2. This CDR3 contains 13 residues. Per the germline V gene, CDR1 is KGHSH and CDR2 is LQKENI. The CDR3 reads CASSPRTGDGYTF. The CDR3, as DNA: TGTGCCAGCTCACCGAGGACAGGGGATGGCTACACCTTC. The whole variable domain, filled in from reference TRBV18 and TRBJ1-2, reads NAGVMQNPRHLVRRRGQEARLRCSPMKGHSHVYWYRQLPEEGLKFMVYLQKENIIDESGMPKERFSAEFPKEGPSILRIQQVVRGDSAAYFCASSPRTGDGYTFGSGTRLTVV.

The J gene is TRBJ2-1, the V gene TRBV13; a possible D gene is TRBD1 (6 bases). The V end lost 2 bases, the J end lost 2 bases, and 7 bases lay between the germline ends. This CDR3 is 14 amino acids long. The germline V gene encodes CDR1 PRHDT and CDR2 FYEKMQ (reference sequence). In nucleotides, the CDR3 is TGTGCCAGCAGCTTAAGGACAGCCTACAATGAGCAGTTCTTC. It is translated as CASSLRTAYNEQFF.

This clone has a handful of counts. The chain employs TRBV6-1 and TRBJ2-7; 7 positions match TRBD2. Per the germline V gene, CDR1 is MNHNS and CDR2 is SASEGT. V dropped 1 base and J dropped 1; count of bases not matched to a gene: 4. The CDR3 runs to 15 residues. DNA for the CDR3: TGTGCCAGCAGTGAAGGGGGGGGACTATCCTACGAGCAGTACTTC. This codes for CASSEGGGLSYEQYF.

V usage is TRBV6-5 and J usage is TRBJ2-2; TRBD2 is a possible D gene (5 bases). Deletions cut 7 bases from V and 2 bases from J, with 11 bases between. The CDR3 length is 14 residues. CDR1 is MNHEY, CDR2 SVGAGI, per germline. In DNA form, the CDR3 reads TGTGCCAGCACCTACGGGGTAAACACCGGGGAGCTGTTTTTT. This sequence encodes CASTYGVNTGELFF.

The chain employs TRBV18 and TRBJ1-6, with D uncertain. Germline values: CDR1 KGHSH, CDR2 LQKENI. The CDR3 contains 15 residues. The V end was cut by 1 base, the J end by 10 bases, with 14 bases between. The CDR3 DNA follows: TGTGCCAGCTCACCACTCGACGTGGCGGGGTCACCCCTCCACTTT. This sequence encodes CASSPLDVAGSPLHF. Complete variable domain (other parts from reference TRBV18 and TRBJ1-6): NAGVMQNPRHLVRRRGQEARLRCSPMKGHSHVYWYRQLPEEGLKFMVYLQKENIIDESGMPKERFSAEFPKEGPSILRIQQVVRGDSAAYFCASSPLDVAGSPLHFGNGTRLTVT.

The chain carries TRBV14 and TRBJ2-1, with 9 bases that match TRBD2. Germline assignment: CDR1 SGHDN and CDR2 FVKESK. V shed 7 bases, J shed 7 bases, and the junction held 11 bases outside the gene matches. There are 15 residues in the CDR3. The CDR3 is CASTQGTSPINEQFF. CDR3 nucleotides: TGTGCCAGCACCCAGGGGACTAGCCCCATTAATGAGCAGTTCTTC.

The chain employs TRBV7-2 and TRBJ1-1; D gene ambiguous. The CDR3 contains 14 residues. Germline loops: CDR1 SGHTA, CDR2 FQGNSA. Trimming took off 5 bases at V and 6 bases at J, with 16 bases between the two ends. CDR3 sequence reads: CASSPTFYVAEAFF. DNA for the CDR3: TGTGCCAGCAGCCCCACGTTCTATGTCGCTGAAGCTTTCTTT.